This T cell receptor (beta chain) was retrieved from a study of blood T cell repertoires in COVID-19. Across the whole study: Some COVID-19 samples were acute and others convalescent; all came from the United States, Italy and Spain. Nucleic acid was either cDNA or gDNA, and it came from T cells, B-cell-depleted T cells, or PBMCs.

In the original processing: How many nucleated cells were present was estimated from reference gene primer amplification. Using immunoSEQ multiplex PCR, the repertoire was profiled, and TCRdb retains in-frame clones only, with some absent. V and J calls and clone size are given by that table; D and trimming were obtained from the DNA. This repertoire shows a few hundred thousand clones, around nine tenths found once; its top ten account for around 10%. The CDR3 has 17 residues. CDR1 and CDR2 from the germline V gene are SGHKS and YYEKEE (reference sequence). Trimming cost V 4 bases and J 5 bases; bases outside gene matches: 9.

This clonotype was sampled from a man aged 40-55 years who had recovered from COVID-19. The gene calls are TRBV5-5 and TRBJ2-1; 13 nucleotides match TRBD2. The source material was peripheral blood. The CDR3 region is CASSKGLGLAGDNEQFF. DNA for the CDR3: TGTGCCAGCAGCAAGGGCCTAGGACTAGCGGGAGACAATGAGCAGTTCTTC.